The 20 T cell receptor beta chains below all came from one sample that was sequenced in a study of identical twins. TCRdb recomputed calls from the 5' RACE reads with MiXCR, one row per CDR3 protein. The repertoire includes roughly 700,000 distinct CDR3 sequences, around 8.3% of them detected once, and approximately 0.89% sits in the top ten. These data are also associated with another study on yellow fever vaccine responses in identical twins.

Sequenced input: PBMCs. Receptors originate from a woman aged 18-29 years in good health.

This clonotype was picked up a small number of times. The rearrangement joins TRBV15 to TRBJ2-4; a weak D match, TRBD2 (6 bases). The germline V gene encodes CDR1 LNHNV and CDR2 YYDKDF (reference sequence). The CDR3 consists of 12 residues. Trimming left V 0 bases short and J 9 bases short, with 6 bases between. DNA for the CDR3: TGTGCCACCAGCAGAGATAGCGGCATTCAGTACTTC. It translates to CATSRDSGIQYF.

The chain is built from TRBV2 and TRBJ2-7, with D unresolved. The CDR3 runs to 15 residues. CDR1 SNHLY and CDR2 FYNNEI come from the germline V gene. The V end was cut by 4 bases, the J end by 3 bases, with 16 bases between. CDR3 amino acids: CASSGIPDAVYEQYF. The CDR3 bases are TGTGCCAGCAGTGGTATCCCCGACGCCGTCTACGAGCAGTACTTC.

The chain carries TRBV20-1 and TRBJ2-5; TRBD2 aligns across 15 bases. The CDR3 consists of 18 residues. V lost 3 bases, J lost 0 bases, and 8 bases stayed unmatched. Germline V gene data show CDR1 as DFQATT and CDR2 as SNEGSKA (reference sequence). Written as DNA, the CDR3 is TGCAGTGCTAGTCTCGGGACTAGCGGGGGGACGTACCAAGAGACCCAGTACTTC. Residues: CSASLGTSGGTYQETQYF.

This clonotype was observed many times. This CDR3 is CASSLGNFGTDTQYF. The CDR3 DNA is TGTGCCAGCAGCTTAGGGAATTTTGGCACAGATACGCAGTATTTT. The chain employs TRBV7-8 and TRBJ2-3; no clear D gene. Deletions cut 1 base from V and 1 base from J, with 9 bases between. Germline-derived CDR1 and CDR2 are SGHVS and FQNEAQ. The CDR3 extends over 15 amino acids.

The chain links TRBV11-1 to TRBJ2-2; D is unclear. From germline, CDR1 is SGHAT and CDR2 FQDESV (reference sequence). With 7 bases removed from V and 3 bases from J, the gap between germline ends came to 24 bases. The CDR3 length is 18 residues. CDR3 protein: CASTPQAGPSSHTGELFF. CDR3 DNA: TGTGCCAGCACCCCTCAGGCAGGACCATCCTCCCACACCGGGGAGCTGTTTTTT.

Regarding this clonotype: This may come from a read error, since a much larger clone is one base off. The J gene is TRBJ1-5, the V gene TRBV6-5; D gene ambiguous. Germline CDR1 is MNHEY and CDR2 is SVGAGI. The length of the CDR3 is 12 residues. Trimming removed 5 bases from V and 0 bases from J, with 2 bases in between. The CDR3 loop is CASSNSNQPQHF. In DNA form, the CDR3 reads TGTGCCAGCAGTAATAGCAATCAGCCCCAGCATTTT.

This clonotype showed up just a few times. CDR3 region: CASNRGLAGAFNEQFF. CDR3 nucleotides: TGTGCCAGCAACAGGGGTCTAGCGGGAGCCTTCAATGAGCAGTTCTTC. The rearrangement links TRBV12-3 or TRBV12-4 to TRBJ2-1; TRBD2 matches 10 bases. This CDR3 contains 16 residues. V was clipped by 7 bases and J by 6 bases; unmatched bases: 12.

This clonotype was found many times. V and J are TRBV12-3 or TRBV12-4 and TRBJ1-1; D is undetermined. V was cut by 6 bases and J by 1 base, with 12 bases left in between. The CDR3 spans 14 residues. The CDR3: CASSPPDGNTEAFF. As DNA, the CDR3 is TGTGCCAGCAGCCCCCCCGACGGGAACACTGAAGCTTTCTTT.

This clonotype was counted between two and nine times. The V call is TRBV20-1, the J call TRBJ1-1, with D perhaps TRBD1 (6 bases). CDR3 length: 15 residues. CDR1 and CDR2 from the germline V gene are DFQATT and SNEGSKA (reference sequence). The germline V and J ends were trimmed by 0 bases and 3 bases, with 14 bases remaining between them. The CDR3 loop is CSAREPGARDTEAFF. For the CDR3, the DNA is TGCAGTGCTAGAGAACCGGGGGCGCGGGACACTGAAGCTTTCTTT.

CDR3 sequence (DNA): TGCAGTGCTAGAGATTGGACAGGGGCGGGGAATGAGCAGTTCTTC. Translation gives CSARDWTGAGNEQFF. The genes are TRBV20-1 and TRBJ2-1, with 9 bases lining up with TRBD1. The V gene end was trimmed by 0 bases and the J gene end by 7 bases; junction bases not matched to a gene: 7. Germline CDR1 DFQATT, CDR2 SNEGSKA (reference sequence). The CDR3 extends over 15 amino acids.

This clonotype has just a few counts. The J gene is TRBJ2-7, the V gene TRBV4-3, with a weak D call TRBD1 (6 bases). There are 14 residues in the CDR3. Trimming removed 4 bases at V and 2 bases at J, with 12 bases between. Per the germline V gene, CDR1 is LGHNA and CDR2 is YSLEER. This CDR3 is CASSPGAGAYEQYF. The CDR3 nucleotides are TGCGCCAGCAGCCCTGGGGCAGGGGCCTACGAGCAGTACTTC.

V usage is TRBV6-2 or TRBV6-3 and J usage is TRBJ2-7, with 9 bases aligning to TRBD1. The length of the CDR3 is 15 residues. Germline CDR1 is MNHEY and CDR2 is SVGEGT. The J segment lost 7 bases and the V segment lost 5 bases, leaving 12 bases of the junction unmatched. The DNA of the CDR3 is TGTGCCAGCAGTCCAGCCAGGGACAGGGTCGGAGAGCAGTACTTC. As protein: CASSPARDRVGEQYF.

This clonotype has ten or more counts. V and J are TRBV20-1 and TRBJ2-1; no firm D call. Germline V gene data show CDR1 as DFQATT and CDR2 as SNEGSKA (reference sequence). This CDR3 has 14 residues. Trimming removed 1 base from V and 7 bases from J, with 14 bases in between. The CDR3 DNA sequence: TGCAGTGCTAGAGGAGCAAGAAGGGTTAATGAGCAGTTCTTC. Its translation: CSARGARRVNEQFF.

This clonotype was recorded many times. The V gene is TRBV7-9, the J gene TRBJ1-5, with D possibly TRBD1 on 5 matching bases. This CDR3 comprises 14 residues. Germline CDR1 and CDR2: SEHNR and FQNEAQ (reference sequence). The V end lost 1 base, the J end lost 5 bases, and 9 bases lay between the germline ends. DNA for the CDR3: TGTGCCAGCAGCTTAGGGCAGGGTCATCAGCCCCAGCATTTT. This sequence encodes CASSLGQGHQPQHF.

This clonotype was picked up many times. The chain joins TRBV5-5 to TRBJ2-1; 8 bases agree with TRBD2. The CDR3 totals 16 residues. J was trimmed by 10 bases and V by 4 bases; bases with no gene match: 16. Germline V gives CDR1 SGHKS, CDR2 YYEKEE (reference sequence). The CDR3 nucleotides are TGTGCCAGCAGCATATCCGGGACTAGGAGCTCAAGGGAGCAGTTCTTC. Its protein product is CASSISGTRSSREQFF.

This clonotype has just a few counts. The rearrangement joins TRBV6-5 to TRBJ2-5; no firm D call. Germline-derived CDR1 and CDR2 are MNHEY and SVGAGI. V gave up 2 bases and J gave up 2 bases, with 12 bases separating them. The CDR3 spans 15 residues. This CDR3 is CASSYSQLSQETQYF. CDR3 in DNA: TGTGCCAGCAGTTACAGTCAGCTTTCACAAGAGACCCAGTACTTC.

This clonotype was counted a few times. The chain carries TRBV5-1 and TRBJ2-3; 9 nucleotides agree with TRBD1. The CDR3 is made up of 16 amino acids. Germline V gives CDR1 SGHRS, CDR2 YFSETQ. V lost 4 bases to trimming and J lost 5 bases; unmatched junction nucleotides: 11. CDR3: CASSETDRGGIDTQYF. The CDR3 DNA follows: TGCGCCAGCAGCGAAACAGACAGGGGGGGAATAGATACGCAGTATTTT.

J is TRBJ1-5 and V is TRBV27; D remains unclear. In germline, CDR1 is MNHEY, CDR2 SMNVEV (reference sequence). CDR3 length: 13 amino acids. The V gene lost 1 base and the J gene lost 4 bases, with 5 bases spanning the gap. The CDR3 spells CASSLLDNQPQHF. The DNA of the CDR3 is TGTGCCAGCAGTTTATTGGATAATCAGCCCCAGCATTTT.

This chain uses TRBV11-1 with TRBJ2-7; the D gene is possibly TRBD1 (5 bases). Trimming stripped 5 bases from V and 2 bases from J, with 28 bases between. Looked up from germline, CDR1 is SGHAT and CDR2 is FQDESV (reference sequence). The CDR3 is 19 residues long. The DNA for the CDR3 is TGTGCCAGCAGCACTACAATAAAGGGCAAGGGGATCAGGGCCTACGAGCAGTACTTC. Protein: CASSTTIKGKGIRAYEQYF.

This clonotype showed up many times. The V call is TRBV28, the J call TRBJ2-5; possibly TRBD1 for D (6 bases). The CDR3 sequence is 14 residues long. Germline V gives CDR1 MDHEN, CDR2 SYDVKM. V gave up 2 bases and J gave up 5 bases, with 12 bases separating them. CDR3 loop: CASSLMGAQETQYF. CDR3 coding DNA: TGTGCCAGCAGTTTAATGGGGGCACAGGAGACCCAGTACTTC.